This TCR beta chain was found in a study of breast tumors, draining lymph nodes, adjacent tissues. Study-wide findings and caveats: Tumor repertoires ranked between lymph nodes and nontumor tissue in diversity, with V and J gene preferences. That most tumor T cells come from lymph nodes remained unproven. Tumor and nontumor repertoires were significantly more similar in luminal-like than in basal-like breast cancer.

This clonotype was seen at least ten times. Its antigen is as yet unknown. This CDR3 spans 13 amino acids. The V gene end was trimmed by 6 bases and the J gene end by 8 bases; junction bases not matched to a gene: 3. Looked up from germline, CDR1 is LGHNA and CDR2 is YNFKEQ. Using its own MiXCR run on the multiplex PCR reads, TCRdb lists one record per CDR3 protein. The sample yields approximately 130,000 distinct CDR3 sequences, approximately 21% seen once. Axillary draining lymph nodes of breast cancer patients supplied the node samples. The chain couples TRBV4-2 to TRBJ2-1, with 11 bases that match TRBD1. Sequencing was done on a sample of axillary lymph node tissue. This clonotype was obtained from a female donor with breast cancer. Some clones in this sample may be carry-over from other donors' samples. The CDR3 sequence is CASRGQGADEQFF. CDR3 nucleotides: TGTGCCAGCAGAGGACAGGGGGCAGATGAGCAGTTCTTC.